This T cell receptor beta chain stems from a study of Tregs in tolerant kidney transplant recipients. The nonmyeloablative bone marrow transplants came from related graft donors, with transient mixed chimerism. Germline CDR1 is DFQATT and CDR2 is SNEGSKA (reference sequence). The CDR3 length is 16 residues. The ends lost 1 base at V and 2 bases at J; junction bases unmatched: 10. Measured with immunoSEQ multiplex PCR; TCRdb has only the in-frame clones, and not every one. The sample data list roughly 5,600 clones. As concerns this clone: The DNA ends 3 residues before the CDR3 does, and the rest of the CDR3 is filled in from the germline J gene.

The source was CD4+ T cells from blood (PBMCs), collected 14 months after the transplant. This clonotype was obtained from a human patient who received a combined kidney and bone marrow transplant. Some T cells here may be from the graft donor. This sequence joins TRBV20-1 and TRBJ1-2, with 7 bases identical to TRBD1. The CDR3 reads CSARGSPGGINYGYTF. The sequenced CDR3 bases are TGCAGTGCTAGAGGAAGTCCAGGGGGGATCAACTATGGC.